These 29 T cell receptor beta chains were all obtained from the same sample, sequenced in a study of blood T cell repertoires in COVID-19. Sequencing was performed with immunoSEQ multiplex PCR; in TCRdb, only in-frame clones are kept and a portion is missing. The table includes about 230,000 clones, roughly 90% detected once. The sequencing sample was made of peripheral blood. These receptors came from an older woman with acute or convalescent COVID-19.

V gene TRBV19 combines with J gene TRBJ2-7, with 8 bases matching TRBD1. Germline lookup yields CDR1 LNHDA and CDR2 SQIVND (reference sequence). V lost 4 bases to trimming and J lost 1 base; unmatched junction nucleotides: 3. The CDR3 sequence is 14 residues long. The CDR3 is CASSNQGASYEQYF. The CDR3 DNA reads as TGTGCCAGTAGTAACCAGGGGGCTTCCTACGAGCAGTACTTC.

A single count supports this clone. The chain links TRBV5-6 to TRBJ2-5, with TRBD2 matching 14 bases. The CDR3 contains 17 residues. Germline V gene lookup returns CDR1 SGHDT and CDR2 YYEEEE. The V and J ends lost 3 bases and 3 bases, in that order; junction bases with no gene match: 7. This CDR3 reads CASSSSTSGRAKETQYF. The CDR3 DNA follows: TGTGCCAGCAGCTCCTCGACTAGCGGGAGGGCGAAAGAGACCCAGTACTTC.

The chain employs TRBV28 and TRBJ1-2; D gene uncertain. Looked up from germline, CDR1 is MDHEN and CDR2 is SYDVKM. Trimming left V 6 bases short and J 0 bases short, with 8 bases between. The CDR3 runs 13 residues. CDR3 sequence: CASSPTPNYGYTF. DNA for the CDR3: TGTGCCAGCAGCCCGACACCTAACTATGGCTACACCTTC.

This clone was recorded a few times. The chain carries TRBV7-2 and TRBJ2-7; possible D gene TRBD1, 6 bases. Trimming stripped 1 base from V and 5 bases from J, with 18 bases between. CDR3 length: 16 amino acids. Germline CDR1 is SGHTA and CDR2 is FQGNSA. The DNA of the CDR3 is TGTGCCAGCAGCTTAGGAGTAAACAGGGTTTTCAACGAGCAGTACTTC. It codes for CASSLGVNRVFNEQYF.

The chain is built from TRBV19 and TRBJ1-6; no firm D call. This CDR3 spans 16 amino acids. Germline values: CDR1 LNHDA, CDR2 SQIVND (reference sequence). The germline V and J ends were trimmed by 4 bases and 7 bases, with 17 bases remaining between them. CDR3 DNA sequence: TGTGCCAGTAGTAAGATTGGAGGCTCGGGGAATTCACCCCTCCACTTT. Translation: CASSKIGGSGNSPLHF.

A single count supports this clone. The chain has TRBV9 and TRBJ2-5; D is perhaps TRBD1 (5 bases). CDR1 is SGDLS, CDR2 YYNGEE, per germline. V lost 4 bases and J 4 bases, leaving 14 bases between the germline ends. The CDR3 is 14 amino acids. The CDR3 coding sequence is TGTGCCAGCAGCCCCCGAGCGCAGGGAGAGACCCAGTACTTC. This codes for CASSPRAQGETQYF.

The V call is TRBV11-3, the J call TRBJ2-2, with 10 bases matching TRBD1. The J segment lost 7 bases and the V segment lost 1 base, leaving 6 bases of the junction unmatched. Per germline, CDR1 SGHNT and CDR2 YENEEA. This CDR3 region has 16 residues. CDR3 sequence (DNA): TGTGCCAGCAGCTTAGGGGCGACAGGGGGCAACGGGGAGCTGTTTTTT. This codes for CASSLGATGGNGELFF.

The J gene is TRBJ2-1, the V gene TRBV13; TRBD1 matches 9 bases. CDR3 size: 15 residues. The germline V gene has CDR1 PRHDT and CDR2 FYEKMQ (reference sequence). The V and J ends lost 5 bases and 4 bases, in that order; junction bases with no gene match: 6. The CDR3 DNA reads TGTGCCAGCAGCGAGTCGGGACAGGGTTACAATGAGCAGTTCTTC. Protein sequence: CASSESGQGYNEQFF.

V and J are TRBV28 and TRBJ1-5, with D possibly TRBD1 on 6 matching bases. The CDR3 loop spans 14 amino acids. V was cut by 5 bases and J by 7 bases, with 15 bases left in between. Germline V gene lookup returns CDR1 MDHEN and CDR2 SYDVKM. Written as DNA, the CDR3 is TGTGCCAGCAGTAGAACCCAGGGGAACCAGCCCCAGCATTTT. Encoded protein: CASSRTQGNQPQHF.

To note about this clone: At one of its ends the junction is not consistent with the germline gene, which may arise from a read error. This chain joins TRBV4-2 and TRBJ2-5, with 7 bases fitting TRBD2. The CDR3 totals 16 residues. CDR1 LGHNA and CDR2 YNFKEQ come from the germline V gene. The DNA of the CDR3 is TGTGCCAGCAGACAAGATCTGAGCGGGATTCAAGAGACCCAGTACTTC. Its protein is CASRQDLSGIQETQYF.

The chain is built from TRBV5-1 and TRBJ2-5; D possibly corresponds to TRBD2 (5 bases). Trimming shortened V by 3 bases and J by 3 bases, and 30 bases separated the two germline ends. CDR1 is SGHRS and CDR2 is YFSETQ in the germline V gene. The CDR3 runs to 20 residues. The CDR3 here is CASSYLVGGPPGLAEETQYF. CDR3 sequence (DNA): TGCGCCAGCAGCTACCTTGTGGGCGGGCCGCCCGGGTTGGCAGAAGAGACCCAGTACTTC.

The V call is TRBV10-3, the J call TRBJ1-6; no reliable D call. V was pared by 10 bases and J by 0 bases, with 16 bases between. Germline V CDR1 and CDR2: ENHRY, SYGVKD. CDR3 size: 16 residues. Here the CDR3 reads CATGKGGSSYNSPLHF. CDR3 sequence (DNA): TGTGCCACCGGAAAGGGAGGTAGCTCCTATAATTCACCCCTCCACTTT.

This rearrangement joins TRBV11-2 to TRBJ1-1, with D possibly TRBD1 on 6 matching bases. The V and J ends lost 0 bases and 7 bases respectively, with 12 bases between them. This CDR3 has 14 residues. Germline CDR1 SGHAT, CDR2 FQNNGV. For the CDR3, the DNA is TGTGCCAGCAGCTTAGATAGGTTAGGGGGTGAAGCTTTCTTT. Its protein product is CASSLDRLGGEAFF.

The chain links TRBV19 to TRBJ1-4; TRBD1 matches at 11 bases. V was clipped by 4 bases and J by 5 bases; unmatched bases: 12. The CDR3 consists of 18 residues. CDR1 and CDR2 (germline): LNHDA, SQIVND (reference sequence). The CDR3 DNA follows: TGTGCCAGTAGTAAAGGACAGGGGGCACTACTAGGGAATGAAAAACTGTTTTTT. Its translation: CASSKGQGALLGNEKLFF.

The rearrangement joins TRBV4-3 to TRBJ2-2; tentative D call: TRBD1 (6 bases). The germline V and J ends were trimmed by 4 bases and 1 base, with 10 bases remaining between them. The CDR3 totals 15 residues. Germline V lookup: CDR1 LGHNA, CDR2 YSLEER. CDR3: CASSRGTLNTGELFF. The CDR3 bases are TGCGCCAGCAGCCGAGGGACATTGAACACCGGGGAGCTGTTTTTT.

The gene calls are TRBV6-1 and TRBJ1-2, with 11 bases that match TRBD1. Unmatched junction bases numbered 3, after V lost 2 bases and J lost 1 base. The CDR3 totals 16 residues. CDR1 is MNHNS and CDR2 is SASEGT in the germline V gene. CDR3 sequence reads: CASSERGTGGNYGYTF. The CDR3 DNA is TGTGCCAGCAGTGAAAGGGGGACAGGGGGTAACTATGGCTACACCTTC.

Here the CDR3 DNA reads TGTGCCAGTAGTATTCAGACTAGCGGGGCTCAAGAGACCCAGTACTTC. It is translated as CASSIQTSGAQETQYF. The V call is TRBV19, the J call TRBJ2-5; TRBD2 agrees at 11 bases. Germline CDR1 LNHDA, CDR2 SQIVND (reference sequence). The CDR3 runs 16 residues. With V trimmed by 3 bases and J by 2 bases, 5 bases remained unmatched.

This rearrangement joins TRBV5-1 to TRBJ1-1; D may be TRBD1 (5 bases). Germline V gene sequence: CDR1 SGHRS, CDR2 YFSETQ. The CDR3 totals 12 residues. The V end was cut by 1 base, the J end by 7 bases, with 8 bases between. The CDR3 spells CASSLTGHEAFF. CDR3 bases: TGCGCCAGCAGCTTGACAGGCCATGAAGCTTTCTTT.

The V gene is TRBV13, the J gene TRBJ1-1; D is uncertain. The ends were cut back, 1 base at V and 7 bases at J, with 13 bases in the middle. The CDR3 is made up of 14 amino acids. CDR1 and CDR2 (germline): PRHDT, FYEKMQ (reference sequence). The CDR3 DNA reads as TGTGCCAGCAGCTTAGAGGCAGCGCTGGGTGAAGCTTTCTTT. Translation gives CASSLEAALGEAFF.

The rearrangement joins TRBV4-1 to TRBJ1-3; 7 bases align to TRBD1. Germline V gene data show CDR1 as MGHRA and CDR2 as YSYEKL. CDR3 length: 18 residues. V was pared by 0 bases and J by 2 bases, with 10 bases of the junction left unmatched. CDR3 DNA sequence: TGCGCCAGCAGCCAAGATCGCGAGGGGGCGAGGGCTGGAAACACCATATATTTT. Protein sequence: CASSQDREGARAGNTIYF.

The V call is TRBV10-1, the J call TRBJ1-4; D is possibly TRBD1 (5 bases). In germline, CDR1 is WNHNN, CDR2 SYGVQD (reference sequence). V lost 0 bases to trimming and J lost 3 bases, with 8 bases between them. CDR3 length: 15 amino acids. In DNA form, the CDR3 reads TGCGCCAGCAGTGAGTCGCAGGGTGCTAATGAAAAACTGTTTTTT. It specifies CASSESQGANEKLFF.

The chain has TRBV4-3 and TRBJ1-2, with a weak D call TRBD1 (5 bases). Trimming stripped 1 base from V and 4 bases from J, with 13 bases between. CDR3 size: 15 residues. The germline V gene has CDR1 LGHNA and CDR2 YSLEER. DNA of the CDR3: TGCGCCAGCAGCCAAGGCGGGCAGGGAGGCTATGGCTACACCTTC. Translation: CASSQGGQGGYGYTF.

The gene calls are TRBV19 and TRBJ2-2; 7 nucleotides match TRBD2. The CDR3 sequence is 15 residues long. Looked up from germline, CDR1 is LNHDA and CDR2 is SQIVND (reference sequence). After removal of 5 bases from V and 4 bases from J, the junction contained 7 bases not matched to a gene. The CDR3 nucleotides read TGTGCCAGTAGTGACGCGGGAGTCCCCACCGGGGAGCTGTTTTTT. It yields the protein CASSDAGVPTGELFF.

V gene TRBV19 combines with J gene TRBJ2-2; a weak D match, TRBD2 (5 bases). Trimming removed 3 bases at V and 3 bases at J, with 17 bases between. The CDR3 contains 17 residues. Germline V gene lookup returns CDR1 LNHDA and CDR2 SQIVND (reference sequence). This chain's CDR3 is CASSMHPSSGYTGELFF. The DNA for the CDR3 is TGTGCCAGTAGTATGCATCCAAGCAGCGGATACACCGGGGAGCTGTTTTTT.

V is TRBV6-5 and J is TRBJ1-2, with D perhaps TRBD1 (6 bases). V lost 0 bases, J lost 9 bases, and 11 bases lay in between. This CDR3 is built from 13 residues. Germline CDR1 reads MNHEY; CDR2 reads SVGAGI. CDR3 DNA sequence: TGTGCCAGCAGTTACTCGCAGGGGTCGAGCTACACCTTC. Translation gives CASSYSQGSSYTF.

The V and J genes are TRBV7-2 and TRBJ1-1; D not certain. The CDR3 has 13 residues. Germline V gene lookup returns CDR1 SGHTA and CDR2 FQGNSA. V lost 4 bases, J lost 3 bases, and 9 bases lay in between. CDR3 coding DNA: TGTGCCAGCAGCTGGAGGCAGGACACTGAAGCTTTCTTT. It codes for CASSWRQDTEAFF. The full variable domain, its missing parts supplied by reference TRBV7-2 and TRBJ1-1, is GAGVSQSPSNKVTEKGKDVELRCDPISGHTALYWYRQSLGQGLEFLIYFQGNSAPDKSGLPSDRFSAERTGGSVSTLTIQRTQQEDSAVYLCASSWRQDTEAFFGQGTRLTVV.

The chain links TRBV7-2 to TRBJ2-7; 13 positions agree with TRBD2. J was trimmed by 4 bases and V by 3 bases; bases with no gene match: 3. The length of the CDR3 is 15 residues. CDR1 and CDR2 from the germline V gene are SGHTA and FQGNSA. In DNA form, the CDR3 reads TGTGCCAGCAGCTTCGGGACTAGCGGGGAGTACGAGCAGTACTTC. Encoded protein: CASSFGTSGEYEQYF.

The genes are TRBV6-5 and TRBJ1-5; weak D call: TRBD1 (6 bases). This CDR3 is built from 14 residues. With 6 bases removed from V and 3 bases from J, the gap between germline ends came to 12 bases. Germline V gene sequence: CDR1 MNHEY, CDR2 SVGAGI. CDR3 nucleotides: TGTGCCAGCAGCCCAGGACAGCTCAATCAGCCCCAGCATTTT. Amino acids: CASSPGQLNQPQHF.

The chain couples TRBV7-2 to TRBJ2-5, with 8 bases matching TRBD2. Germline lookup yields CDR1 SGHTA and CDR2 FQGNSA. The CDR3 consists of 15 residues. Trimming at V came to 4 bases and at J to 0 bases, leaving 4 bases not matched to a gene. The CDR3 loop reads CASSSGLGDQETQYF. The DNA for the CDR3 is TGTGCCAGCAGCTCGGGACTAGGGGACCAAGAGACCCAGTACTTC. The full variable domain, completed using reference TRBV7-2 and TRBJ2-5, is GAGVSQSPSNKVTEKGKDVELRCDPISGHTALYWYRQSLGQGLEFLIYFQGNSAPDKSGLPSDRFSAERTGGSVSTLTIQRTQQEDSAVYLCASSSGLGDQETQYFGPGTRLLVL.